This T cell receptor beta chain was recovered during a study of lymphopenia after photon versus proton radiotherapy. Findings of the study overall: Oligoclonal CD8+ Temra expansion after nadir drove photon patients' diversity drop.

As to this clone: What it recognizes is unknown.

CDR3 length: 15 amino acids. Per germline, CDR1 MNHEY and CDR2 SMNVEV (reference sequence). V was clipped by 5 bases and J by 5 bases; unmatched bases: 7. Only in-frame clones appear in the TCRdb table, and some are missing; sequencing was by immunoSEQ multiplex PCR. The sample comprises about 15,000 clones, around 86% of which are singletons, and more than 9% rests with the top ten. The sequence came from a man between 65 and 85 years old with pancreatic cancer. The chain employs TRBV27 and TRBJ1-1; 11 bases fit TRBD1. The sample was peripheral blood, taken from a patient treated with proton-based radiotherapy. CDR3 sequence: CASSKDRGLGTEAFF. CDR3 DNA: TGTGCCAGCAGTAAGGACAGGGGGCTCGGAACTGAAGCTTTCTTT.